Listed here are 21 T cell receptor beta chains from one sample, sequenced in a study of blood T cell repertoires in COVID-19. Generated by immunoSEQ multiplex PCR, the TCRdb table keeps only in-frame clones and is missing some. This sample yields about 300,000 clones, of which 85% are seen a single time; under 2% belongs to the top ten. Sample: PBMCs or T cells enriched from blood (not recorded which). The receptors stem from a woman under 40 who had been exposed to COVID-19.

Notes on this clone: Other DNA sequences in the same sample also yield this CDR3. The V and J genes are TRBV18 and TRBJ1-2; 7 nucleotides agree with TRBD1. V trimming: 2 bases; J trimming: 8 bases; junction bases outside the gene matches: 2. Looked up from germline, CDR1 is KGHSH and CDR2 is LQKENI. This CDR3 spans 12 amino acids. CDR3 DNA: TGTGCCAGCTCACCAGACAGGGACGGCTACACCTTC. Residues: CASSPDRDGYTF. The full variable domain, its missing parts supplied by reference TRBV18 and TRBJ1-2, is NAGVMQNPRHLVRRRGQEARLRCSPMKGHSHVYWYRQLPEEGLKFMVYLQKENIIDESGMPKERFSAEFPKEGPSILRIQQVVRGDSAAYFCASSPDRDGYTFGSGTRLTVV.

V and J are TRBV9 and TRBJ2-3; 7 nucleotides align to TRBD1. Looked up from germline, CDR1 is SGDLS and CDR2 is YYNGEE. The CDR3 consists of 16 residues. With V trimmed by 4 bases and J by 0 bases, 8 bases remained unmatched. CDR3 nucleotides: TGTGCCAGCAGCCCCCGGGACAGTTGGAGCACAGATACGCAGTATTTT. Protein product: CASSPRDSWSTDTQYF.

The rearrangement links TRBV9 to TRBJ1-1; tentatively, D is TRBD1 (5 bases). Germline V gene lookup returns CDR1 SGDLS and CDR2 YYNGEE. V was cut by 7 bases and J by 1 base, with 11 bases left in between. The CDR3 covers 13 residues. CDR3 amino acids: CASQGLTNTEAFF. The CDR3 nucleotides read TGTGCCAGCCAGGGACTGACGAACACTGAAGCTTTCTTT.

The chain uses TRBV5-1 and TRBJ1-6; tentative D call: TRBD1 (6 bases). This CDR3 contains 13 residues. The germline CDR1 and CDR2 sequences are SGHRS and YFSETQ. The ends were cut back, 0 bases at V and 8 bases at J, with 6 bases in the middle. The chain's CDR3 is CASSLDRDSPLHF. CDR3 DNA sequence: TGCGCCAGCAGCTTGGACAGGGATTCACCCCTCCACTTT.

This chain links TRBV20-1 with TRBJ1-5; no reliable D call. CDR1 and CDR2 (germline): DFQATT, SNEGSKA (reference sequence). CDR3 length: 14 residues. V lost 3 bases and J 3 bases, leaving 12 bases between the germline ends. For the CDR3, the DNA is TGCAGTGCTAGTCGTCGCGGGATCAATCAGCCCCAGCATTTT. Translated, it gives CSASRRGINQPQHF.

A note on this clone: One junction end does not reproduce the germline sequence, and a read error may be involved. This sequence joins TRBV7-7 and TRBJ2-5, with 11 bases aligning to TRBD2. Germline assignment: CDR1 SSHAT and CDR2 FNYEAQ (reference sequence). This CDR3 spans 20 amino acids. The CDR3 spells CASSPRIFSGGVMTQETQYF. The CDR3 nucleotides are TGTGCTAGCAGCCCCCGGATTTTTAGCGGGGGGGTGATGACCCAAGAGACCCAGTACTTC.

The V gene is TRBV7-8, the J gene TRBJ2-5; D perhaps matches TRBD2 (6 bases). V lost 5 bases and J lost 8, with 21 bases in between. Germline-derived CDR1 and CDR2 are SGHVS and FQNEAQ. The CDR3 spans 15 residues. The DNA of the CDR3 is TGTGCCAGCAGCCAACGGACTAACCTCCAGGGAACCCAGTACTTC. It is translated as CASSQRTNLQGTQYF. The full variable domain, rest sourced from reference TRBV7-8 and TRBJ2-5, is GAGVSQSPRYKVAKRGQDVALRCDPISGHVSLFWYQQALGQGPEFLTYFQNEAQLDKSGLPSDRFFAERPEGSVSTLKIQRTQQEDSAVYLCASSQRTNLQGTQYFGPGTRLLVL.

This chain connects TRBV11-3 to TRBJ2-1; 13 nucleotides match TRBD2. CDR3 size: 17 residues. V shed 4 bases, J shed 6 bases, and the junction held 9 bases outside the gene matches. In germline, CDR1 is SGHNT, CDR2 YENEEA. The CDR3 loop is CASSSSTSGRAPNEQFF. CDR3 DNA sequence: TGTGCCAGCAGCTCCTCTACTAGCGGGAGGGCCCCCAATGAGCAGTTCTTC. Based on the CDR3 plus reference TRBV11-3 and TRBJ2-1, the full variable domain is EAGVVQSPRYKIIEKKQPVAFWCNPISGHNTLYWYLQNLGQGPELLIRYENEEAVDDSQLPKDRFSAERLKGVDSTLKIQPAELGDSAVYLCASSSSTSGRAPNEQFFGPGTRLTVL.

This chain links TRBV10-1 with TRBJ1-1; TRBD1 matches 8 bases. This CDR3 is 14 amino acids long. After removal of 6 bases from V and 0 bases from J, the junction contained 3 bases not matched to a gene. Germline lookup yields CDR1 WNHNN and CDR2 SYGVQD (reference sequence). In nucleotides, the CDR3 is TGCGCCAGCAGCCCGGGACAGGTGAACACTGAAGCTTTCTTT. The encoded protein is CASSPGQVNTEAFF.

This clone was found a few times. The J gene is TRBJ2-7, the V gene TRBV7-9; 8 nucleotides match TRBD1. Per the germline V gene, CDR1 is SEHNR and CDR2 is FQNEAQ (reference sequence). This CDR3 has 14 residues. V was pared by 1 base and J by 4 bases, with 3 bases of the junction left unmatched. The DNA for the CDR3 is TGTGCCAGCAGCTTAGGGACAGGGCCTTACGAGCAGTACTTC. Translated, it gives CASSLGTGPYEQYF.

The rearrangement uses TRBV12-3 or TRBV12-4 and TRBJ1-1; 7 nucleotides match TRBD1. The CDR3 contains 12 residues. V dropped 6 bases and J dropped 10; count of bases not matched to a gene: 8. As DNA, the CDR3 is TGTGCCAGCAGGATCGACAGGGCCACAGCTTTCTTT. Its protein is CASRIDRATAFF.

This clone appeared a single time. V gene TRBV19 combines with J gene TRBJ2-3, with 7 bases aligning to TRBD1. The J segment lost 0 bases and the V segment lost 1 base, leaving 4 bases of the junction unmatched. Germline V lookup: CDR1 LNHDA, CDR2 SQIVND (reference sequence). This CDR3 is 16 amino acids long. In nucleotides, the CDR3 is TGTGCCAGTAGTATAGGCCCGGACAGGAGCACAGATACGCAGTATTTT. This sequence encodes CASSIGPDRSTDTQYF.

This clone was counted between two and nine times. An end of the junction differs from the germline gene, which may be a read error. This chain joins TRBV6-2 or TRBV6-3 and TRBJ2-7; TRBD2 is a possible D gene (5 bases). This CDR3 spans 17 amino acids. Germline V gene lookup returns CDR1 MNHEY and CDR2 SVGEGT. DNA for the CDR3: TGTGCCAGCAGTGACTCAGTTGGAAGACGGGGATCATACGAGCAGTACTTC. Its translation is CASSDSVGRRGSYEQYF.

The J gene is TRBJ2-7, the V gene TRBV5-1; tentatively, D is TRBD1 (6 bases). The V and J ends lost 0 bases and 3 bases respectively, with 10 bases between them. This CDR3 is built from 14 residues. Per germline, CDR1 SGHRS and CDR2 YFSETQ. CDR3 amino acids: CASSLGTEYYEQYF. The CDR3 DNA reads TGCGCCAGCAGCTTGGGGACAGAATACTACGAGCAGTACTTC.

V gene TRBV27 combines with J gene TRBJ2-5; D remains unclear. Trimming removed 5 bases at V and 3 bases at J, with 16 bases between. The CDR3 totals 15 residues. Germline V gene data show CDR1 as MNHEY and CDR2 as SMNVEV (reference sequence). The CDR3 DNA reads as TGTGCCAGCAGTACATATGGTTCGGGTGAAGAGACCCAGTACTTC. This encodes CASSTYGSGEETQYF.

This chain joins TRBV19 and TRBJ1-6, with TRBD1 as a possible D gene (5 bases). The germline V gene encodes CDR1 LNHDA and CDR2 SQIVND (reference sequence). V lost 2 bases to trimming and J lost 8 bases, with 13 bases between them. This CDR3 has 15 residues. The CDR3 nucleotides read TGTGCCAGTAGTATAAGCGGGGGTCAGCATTCACCCCTCCACTTT. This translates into CASSISGGQHSPLHF.

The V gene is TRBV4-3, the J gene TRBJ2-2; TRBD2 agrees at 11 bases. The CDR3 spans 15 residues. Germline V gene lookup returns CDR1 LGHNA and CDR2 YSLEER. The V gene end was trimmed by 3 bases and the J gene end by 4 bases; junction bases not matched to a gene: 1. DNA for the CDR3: TGCGCCAGCAGCCAGGGGACTAGCGGCACCGGGGAGCTGTTTTTT. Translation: CASSQGTSGTGELFF.

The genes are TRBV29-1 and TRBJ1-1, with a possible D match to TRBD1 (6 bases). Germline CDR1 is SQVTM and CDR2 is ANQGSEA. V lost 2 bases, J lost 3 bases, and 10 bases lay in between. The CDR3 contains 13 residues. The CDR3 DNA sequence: TGCAGCGTTGAAAACAGGGAATACACTGAAGCTTTCTTT. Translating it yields CSVENREYTEAFF.

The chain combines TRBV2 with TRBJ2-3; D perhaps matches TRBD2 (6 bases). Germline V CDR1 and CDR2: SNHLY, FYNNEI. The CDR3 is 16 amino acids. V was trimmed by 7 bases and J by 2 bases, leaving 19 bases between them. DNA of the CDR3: TGTGCCAGCATCGGGGGATCGTATCGTCTCACAGATACGCAGTATTTT. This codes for CASIGGSYRLTDTQYF.

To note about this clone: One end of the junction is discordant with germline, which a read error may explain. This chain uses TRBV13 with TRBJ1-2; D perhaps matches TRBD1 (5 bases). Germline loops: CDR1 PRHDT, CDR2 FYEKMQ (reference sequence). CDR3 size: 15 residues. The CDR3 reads CASTLRHRNNYGYTF. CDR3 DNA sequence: TGTGCCAGCACCTTAAGACACAGGAATAACTATGGCTACACCTTC. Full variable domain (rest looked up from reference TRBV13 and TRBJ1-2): AAGVIQSPRHLIKEKRETATLKCYPIPRHDTVYWYQQGPGQDPQFLISFYEKMQSDKGSIPDRFSAQQFSDYHSELNMSSLELGDSALYFCASTLRHRNNYGYTFGSGTRLTVV.

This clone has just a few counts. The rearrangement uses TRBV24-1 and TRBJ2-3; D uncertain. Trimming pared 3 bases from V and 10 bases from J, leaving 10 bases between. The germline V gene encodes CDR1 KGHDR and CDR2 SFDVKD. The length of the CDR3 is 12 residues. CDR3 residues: CATSDPERPQYF. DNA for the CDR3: TGTGCCACCAGTGATCCAGAGAGGCCGCAGTATTTT.